The 17 T cell receptor beta chains listed next were all sequenced from one sample in a study of shared clonotypes between healthy human individuals. Clones were sequenced by immunoSEQ multiplex PCR, and TCRdb holds only the in-frame ones, with some missing. The repertoire holds 300,000 to 400,000 clones, with less than 75% as singletons. The sequenced sample was memory CD4+ T cells sorted from blood. Subset reported: CD45RA-negative fraction. These receptors were obtained from a man aged 30-40 years in good health.

The chain couples TRBV19 to TRBJ2-6; perhaps D is TRBD1 or TRBD2 (5 bases each). V gave up 2 bases and J gave up 2 bases, with 10 bases separating them. Germline assignment: CDR1 LNHDA and CDR2 SQIVND (reference sequence). This CDR3 is 16 amino acids long. The CDR3 nucleotides are TGTGCCAGTAGTATACCGGGGCAGGCTGGGGCCAACGTCCTGACTTTC. This translates into CASSIPGQAGANVLTF.

The sample holds many counts of this clone. The chain recombines TRBV27 with TRBJ2-7; 8 nucleotides agree with TRBD1. The CDR3 loop spans 14 amino acids. The trim removed 5 bases at V and 2 bases at J, leaving 5 bases unmatched. Per the germline V gene, CDR1 is MNHEY and CDR2 is SMNVEV (reference sequence). The DNA of the CDR3 is TGTGCCAGCAGTCAGACAGGGGAGGCCTACGAGCAGTACTTC. Translating it yields CASSQTGEAYEQYF.

This clone showed up many times. The identical CDR3 is also encoded by other nucleotide sequences in the sample. The chain recombines TRBV7-9 with TRBJ2-1; the match to TRBD2 covers 9 bases. Germline assignment: CDR1 SEHNR and CDR2 FQNEAQ (reference sequence). The CDR3 extends over 16 amino acids. With V trimmed by 2 bases and J by 0 bases, 2 bases remained unmatched. CDR3: CASSLSLAGSYNEQFF. The CDR3 DNA sequence: TGTGCCAGCAGCTTATCACTAGCGGGCTCCTACAATGAGCAGTTCTTC.

The chain uses TRBV29-1 and TRBJ2-1; unclear D gene. Germline assignment: CDR1 SQVTM and CDR2 ANQGSEA. Trimming shortened V by 7 bases and J by 15 bases, and 22 bases separated the two germline ends. This CDR3 contains 12 residues. CDR3 nucleotide sequence: TGCAGCGCCCGGCTGGAGACTGAGCGTTTGTTCTTC. Translating it yields CSARLETERLFF.

The V gene is TRBV12-5, the J gene TRBJ2-5; 8 bases align to TRBD2. Per germline, CDR1 LGHNT and CDR2 FRNRAP. The CDR3 is made up of 13 amino acids. V trimming: 6 bases; J trimming: 4 bases; junction bases outside the gene matches: 4. The CDR3 nucleotides are TGTGCTAGTGGCCAGAGCGGGGGAGAGACCCAGTACTTC. Translated: CASGQSGGETQYF.

This chain connects TRBV7-7 to TRBJ1-4, with no clear D. CDR3 size: 13 residues. The V and J ends lost 5 bases and 8 bases respectively, with 12 bases between them. Germline-derived CDR1 and CDR2 are SSHAT and FNYEAQ (reference sequence). CDR3 residues: CASSLTAGEKLFF. In nucleotides, the CDR3 is TGTGCCAGCAGCCTCACGGCCGGCGAAAAACTGTTTTTT.

The chain employs TRBV18 and TRBJ2-5; tentative D call: TRBD2 (5 bases). Germline loops: CDR1 KGHSH, CDR2 LQKENI. The CDR3 consists of 14 residues. Trimming took 3 bases from V and 0 from J, leaving 8 bases between them. CDR3 residues: CASSPSGDQETQYF. As DNA, the CDR3 is TGTGCCAGCTCACCCAGCGGAGACCAAGAGACCCAGTACTTC.

This clone was seen only a few times. The gene calls are TRBV14 and TRBJ2-1, with D possibly matching TRBD2 (5 bases). CDR1 SGHDN and CDR2 FVKESK come from the germline V gene. This CDR3 comprises 15 residues. The V end was cut by 4 bases, the J end by 8 bases, with 18 bases between. As DNA, the CDR3 is TGTGCCAGCAGCCCTAGCACAGTGTACTCCGATGAGCAGTTCTTC. Translation: CASSPSTVYSDEQFF.

In regard to this clone: Other DNA sequences in the sample encode the same CDR3. This chain links TRBV18 with TRBJ2-3, with no clear D. CDR1 is KGHSH and CDR2 is LQKENI in the germline V gene. V was shortened by 3 bases and J by 4 bases, with 5 bases between the two germline ends. This CDR3 contains 12 residues. As DNA, the CDR3 is TGTGCCAGCTCACCGGCCGCAGATACGCAGTATTTT. It codes for CASSPAADTQYF. The full variable domain, with the rest looked up from reference TRBV18 and TRBJ2-3, is NAGVMQNPRHLVRRRGQEARLRCSPMKGHSHVYWYRQLPEEGLKFMVYLQKENIIDESGMPKERFSAEFPKEGPSILRIQQVVRGDSAAYFCASSPAADTQYFGPGTRLTVL.

The rearrangement joins TRBV5-4 to TRBJ2-5; the D gene is possibly TRBD2 (5 bases). Trimming cost V 3 bases and J 5 bases, with 14 bases left between them. CDR1 and CDR2 (germline): SGHNT, YYREEE (reference sequence). The CDR3 sequence is 14 residues long. The CDR3 spells CASSSLGSWETQYF. The CDR3 DNA is TGTGCCAGCAGCTCACTAGGCTCATGGGAGACCCAGTACTTC. The whole variable domain, remainder taken from reference TRBV5-4 and TRBJ2-5, is ETGVTQSPTHLIKTRGQQVTLRCSSQSGHNTVSWYQQALGQGPQFIFQYYREEENGRGNFPPRFSGLQFPNYSSELNVNALELDDSALYLCASSSLGSWETQYFGPGTRLLVL.

V and J are TRBV19 and TRBJ2-2, with D perhaps matching TRBD1 (5 bases). CDR3 length: 14 residues. The V and J ends lost 7 bases and 6 bases respectively, with 15 bases between them. Germline loops: CDR1 LNHDA, CDR2 SQIVND (reference sequence). DNA of the CDR3: TGTGCCAGTACATGGACCTTAGGGGCCGGGGAGCTGTTTTTT. Protein: CASTWTLGAGELFF.

As DNA, the CDR3 is TGTGCCAGCAGTGAACTGGGGCTAGCGGGAGATCGAACCGGGGAGCTGTTTTTT. Translating gives CASSELGLAGDRTGELFF. V and J are TRBV25-1 and TRBJ2-2, with 10 bases that match TRBD2. The CDR3 sequence is 18 residues long. J lost 5 bases, V lost 2 bases, and 11 bases had no gene match. Germline V gene sequence: CDR1 MGHDK, CDR2 SYGVNS.

V is TRBV14 and J is TRBJ2-3, with D perhaps TRBD2 (5 bases). Looked up from germline, CDR1 is SGHDN and CDR2 is FVKESK. The CDR3 is 17 amino acids. Deletions cut 1 base from V and 0 bases from J, with 14 bases between. CDR3 amino acids: CASSQGSRRVSTDTQYF. CDR3 in DNA: TGTGCCAGCAGCCAAGGAAGCCGGCGGGTCAGCACAGATACGCAGTATTTT. Filled out from reference TRBV14 and TRBJ2-3, the complete variable domain reads EAGVTQFPSHSVIEKGQTVTLRCDPISGHDNLYWYRRVMGKEIKFLLHFVKESKQDESGMPNNRFLAERTGGTYSTLKVQPAELEDSGVYFCASSQGSRRVSTDTQYFGPGTRLTVL.

The chain combines TRBV14 with TRBJ1-4; D unclear. The CDR3 sequence is 14 residues long. From germline, CDR1 is SGHDN and CDR2 FVKESK. Trimming removed 4 bases at V and 8 bases at J, with 14 bases between. CDR3 nucleotides: TGTGCCAGCAGCCCCGGAGGCTTTGGGGAAAAACTGTTTTTT. It encodes CASSPGGFGEKLFF.

The chain joins TRBV28 to TRBJ1-5, with unresolved D. V gave up 6 bases and J gave up 2 bases, with 14 bases separating them. Germline lookup yields CDR1 MDHEN and CDR2 SYDVKM. This CDR3 region has 15 residues. In nucleotides, the CDR3 is TGTGCCAGCAGGACCGGAGCGGTGGGCAATCAGCCCCAGCATTTT. It codes for CASRTGAVGNQPQHF.

This clone was seen only a few times. The CDR3 sequence is CASSPKAALSGANVLTF. CDR3 nucleotide sequence: TGTGCCAGCTCACCGAAGGCAGCCCTGTCTGGGGCCAACGTCCTGACTTTC. The V gene is TRBV18, the J gene TRBJ2-6; unclear D gene. Deletions cut 3 bases from V and 1 base from J, with 13 bases between. Germline V gives CDR1 KGHSH, CDR2 LQKENI. The CDR3 covers 17 residues. The complete variable domain, with remaining parts taken from reference TRBV18 and TRBJ2-6, reads NAGVMQNPRHLVRRRGQEARLRCSPMKGHSHVYWYRQLPEEGLKFMVYLQKENIIDESGMPKERFSAEFPKEGPSILRIQQVVRGDSAAYFCASSPKAALSGANVLTFGAGSRLTVL.

V is TRBV28 and J is TRBJ2-2; 11 bases line up with TRBD2. With 5 bases clipped from V and 6 bases from J, the junction kept 11 bases outside the gene matches. The CDR3 is 17 residues long. Germline CDR1 reads MDHEN; CDR2 reads SYDVKM. CDR3 DNA sequence: TGTGCCAGCAGTCTGATCGTATTGGGACTAGCGGCCGGGGAGCTGTTTTTT. Translated: CASSLIVLGLAAGELFF.